This TCR beta chain was sequenced during a study of CD8 T cells in ankylosing spondylitis. Libraries for TCR beta were made by quantitative 5'-RACE with molecular barcodes. Each CDR3 protein is one row after TCRdb ran MiXCR on the 5' RACE reads. The sample shows about 840,000 distinct CDR3 sequences, about 10% of them seen only once. This clonotype has at least ten counts. Its target is not known. CDR3 size: 14 residues. V gave up 0 bases and J gave up 6 bases, with 13 bases separating them. In germline, CDR1 is DFQATT, CDR2 SNEGSKA (reference sequence). Whole-study results and caveats: Characteristic of ankylosing spondylitis blood, it appeared, was a TCR beta motif comprising about eight highly homologous variants. Significantly higher representation of disease-linked clones was reported for matched ankylosing spondylitis synovial fluid. Disease-linked clones had a CD8+ phenotype and relatively low frequency in peripheral blood.

The sequence came from a male donor with ankylosing spondylitis. Material: blood, either unsorted or a sorted T cell fraction (not recorded which). The genes are TRBV20-1 and TRBJ2-3; no firm D call. As DNA, the CDR3 is TGCAGTGCTAGAGAGGCAACCCTGGGGGATACGCAGTATTTT. Protein sequence: CSAREATLGDTQYF.